Below are 16 T cell receptor beta chains sequenced from a single sample in a study of human T cells and chemical hapten exposure. TCRdb independently ran MiXCR on the RACE reads; one entry per CDR3 protein. This repertoire shows about 71,000 distinct CDR3 sequences, roughly 9.2% found once; its top ten account for 3.3%. Documented time point: patch test 1, 2 weeks after DPC sensitization. Treatment meaning: therapeutic diphenylcyclopropenone sensitization with weekly scalp DPC. Specimen: whole blood, collected in connection with sensitization to the hapten diphenylcyclopropenone (DPC). The origin of the receptors is a woman aged 40-49 years with alopecia areata. Some clones in this sample may be carry-over from other donors' samples.

This clonotype appeared many times. This chain links TRBV7-2 with TRBJ2-2, with a weak D call TRBD1 (5 bases). Germline CDR1 and CDR2: SGHTA and FQGNSA. The CDR3 length is 14 residues. The V end lost 5 bases, the J end lost 6 bases, and 13 bases lay between the germline ends. The CDR3 DNA sequence: TGTGCCAGCAGCCTCAACCAGGGTTCCGGGGAGCTGTTTTTT. Translated: CASSLNQGSGELFF. The variable domain in full, with the rest retrieved from reference TRBV7-2 and TRBJ2-2, is GAGVSQSPSNKVTEKGKDVELRCDPISGHTALYWYRQSLGQGLEFLIYFQGNSAPDKSGLPSDRFSAERTGGSVSTLTIQRTQQEDSAVYLCASSLNQGSGELFFGEGSRLTVL.

This clonotype was seen at least ten times. This chain uses TRBV29-1 with TRBJ2-1, with a possible D match to TRBD2 (6 bases). V was trimmed by 4 bases and J by 0 bases, leaving 10 bases between them. This CDR3 spans 14 amino acids. Germline lookup yields CDR1 SQVTM and CDR2 ANQGSEA. The CDR3 here is CSVAGGSSYNEQFF. In nucleotides, the CDR3 is TGCAGCGTTGCCGGGGGAAGCTCCTACAATGAGCAGTTCTTC.

This clonotype was detected many times. The chain has TRBV11-2 and TRBJ1-6; the D gene is possibly TRBD1 (5 bases). The CDR3 totals 15 residues. Germline lookup yields CDR1 SGHAT and CDR2 FQNNGV. With 0 bases removed from V and 10 bases from J, the gap between germline ends came to 13 bases. This CDR3 reads CASSLDVRGGSPLHF. CDR3 in DNA: TGTGCCAGCAGCTTAGATGTGAGGGGCGGGTCACCCCTCCACTTT.

The genes are TRBV5-6 and TRBJ2-1; D ambiguous. Per germline, CDR1 SGHDT and CDR2 YYEEEE. Trimming took 1 base from V and 0 from J, leaving 8 bases between them. The CDR3 is 15 residues long. CDR3: CASSLRQTSYNEQFF. The CDR3 nucleotides read TGTGCCAGCAGCTTGCGGCAGACCTCCTACAATGAGCAGTTCTTC.

This clonotype was recorded a few times. The V gene is TRBV6-6, the J gene TRBJ2-3; D gene unclear. The V gene lost 2 bases and the J gene lost 6 bases, with 6 bases spanning the gap. Germline loops: CDR1 MNHNY, CDR2 SVGAGI (reference sequence). The CDR3 has 12 amino acids. The CDR3 coding sequence is TGTGCCAGCAGTTACAAGAAGGATACGCAGTATTTT. Its protein is CASSYKKDTQYF.

The chain recombines TRBV7-8 with TRBJ1-2; 7 bases map to TRBD1. The germline gives CDR1 SGHVS, CDR2 FQNEAQ. This CDR3 region has 17 residues. The trim removed 5 bases at V and 3 bases at J, leaving 15 bases unmatched. The CDR3 nucleotides are TGTGCCAGCAGCCCAAACCCCGGACAGGACCTTTACTATGGCTACACCTTC. Its protein is CASSPNPGQDLYYGYTF. The full variable domain, completed using reference TRBV7-8 and TRBJ1-2, is GAGVSQSPRYKVAKRGQDVALRCDPISGHVSLFWYQQALGQGPEFLTYFQNEAQLDKSGLPSDRFFAERPEGSVSTLKIQRTQQEDSAVYLCASSPNPGQDLYYGYTFGSGTRLTVV.

This clonotype occurred a few times. The chain employs TRBV20-1 and TRBJ1-2, with D unresolved. V lost 3 bases and J lost 4, with 15 bases in between. This CDR3 contains 14 residues. The germline V gene encodes CDR1 DFQATT and CDR2 SNEGSKA (reference sequence). CDR3 residues: CSASHLGGFYGYTF. CDR3 DNA sequence: TGCAGTGCTAGTCATCTAGGTGGATTCTATGGCTACACCTTC.

This clonotype was detected a few times. V and J are TRBV12-3 or TRBV12-4 and TRBJ2-5, with 10 bases fitting TRBD2. The junction had 7 bases not matched to a gene; V was cut back by 6 bases and J by 3 bases. CDR3 length equals 15 residues. In nucleotides, the CDR3 is TGTGCCAGCAGCCGCTGGACTAGCGGTAAAGAGACCCAGTACTTC. Translation: CASSRWTSGKETQYF.

This chain uses TRBV20-1 with TRBJ1-5, with TRBD1 matching over 7 bases. CDR1 is DFQATT and CDR2 is SNEGSKA in the germline V gene (reference sequence). The length of the CDR3 is 16 residues. V was pared by 0 bases and J by 0 bases, with 5 bases of the junction left unmatched. The CDR3 sequence is CSARDQGTVSNQPQHF. DNA of the CDR3: TGCAGTGCTAGAGATCAAGGGACAGTTAGCAATCAGCCCCAGCATTTT.

This clonotype came up many times. The chain is built from TRBV6-2 or TRBV6-3 and TRBJ2-7, with D perhaps assigned TRBD1 or TRBD2 (6 bases each). V lost 4 bases, J lost 5 bases, and 18 bases lay in between. This CDR3 has 15 amino acids. Looked up from germline, CDR1 is MNHEY and CDR2 is SVGEGT. CDR3 sequence reads: CASSSRGRGAHEQYF. DNA for the CDR3: TGTGCCAGCAGTTCAAGAGGAAGGGGGGCCCACGAGCAGTACTTC.

The chain carries TRBV6-2 or TRBV6-3 and TRBJ2-5; either TRBD1 or TRBD2 may supply D (5 bases each). V shed 5 bases and J shed 1 base, with 17 bases lying between them. CDR1 is MNHEY and CDR2 is SVGEGT in the germline V gene. The CDR3 is 16 amino acids. In DNA, the CDR3 is TGTGCCAGCAGTCCGTCCTGGGGGAGCGGCCAAGAGACCCAGTACTTC. It yields the protein CASSPSWGSGQETQYF.

This clonotype has at least ten counts. The chain links TRBV18 to TRBJ2-5; perhaps TRBD1 as D (6 bases). V was pared by 8 bases and J by 7 bases, with 20 bases between. Germline V gene data show CDR1 as KGHSH and CDR2 as LQKENI. The CDR3 sequence is 14 residues long. The CDR3 spells CASLRDGARGTQYF. The CDR3, as DNA: TGTGCCAGCCTCCGGGACGGGGCCAGGGGGACCCAGTACTTC.

This clonotype was found many times. The V and J genes are TRBV29-1 and TRBJ1-2; D is possibly TRBD1 (5 bases). CDR1 is SQVTM, CDR2 ANQGSEA, per germline. The CDR3 contains 14 residues. With 6 bases removed from V and 5 bases from J, the gap between germline ends came to 19 bases. In DNA form, the CDR3 reads TGCAGCGTGGGGGTGGTTCCCGGCCATTATGGCTACACCTTC. Its translation: CSVGVVPGHYGYTF.

This clonotype has ten or more counts. The CDR3 nucleotides read TGTGCCAGCAGTCTCGGGGCTTTTGAAGCTTTCTTT. Translation: CASSLGAFEAFF. The gene calls are TRBV6-2 or TRBV6-3 and TRBJ1-1; maybe TRBD1 (5 bases). V was trimmed by 5 bases and J by 7 bases, leaving 11 bases between them. Germline loops: CDR1 MNHEY, CDR2 SVGEGT. The CDR3 has 12 amino acids.

This clonotype was recorded at least ten times. V gene TRBV28 combines with J gene TRBJ2-6, with 8 positions matching TRBD1. After removal of 6 bases from V and 1 base from J, the junction contained 5 bases not matched to a gene. Germline CDR1 MDHEN, CDR2 SYDVKM. The CDR3 is made up of 16 amino acids. CDR3 bases: TGTGCCAGCAGCAGTCAGGGGGCATCTGGGGCCAACGTCCTGACTTTC. It is translated as CASSSQGASGANVLTF.

This chain connects TRBV12-3 or TRBV12-4 to TRBJ1-5, with 9 positions matching TRBD1. This CDR3 region has 13 residues. J gave up 9 bases and V 5 bases, and 5 bases lay outside the gene matches. The CDR3, as DNA: TGTGCCAGCAGTGGGACAGGGACCCCGCCCCAGCATTTT. This translates into CASSGTGTPPQHF.